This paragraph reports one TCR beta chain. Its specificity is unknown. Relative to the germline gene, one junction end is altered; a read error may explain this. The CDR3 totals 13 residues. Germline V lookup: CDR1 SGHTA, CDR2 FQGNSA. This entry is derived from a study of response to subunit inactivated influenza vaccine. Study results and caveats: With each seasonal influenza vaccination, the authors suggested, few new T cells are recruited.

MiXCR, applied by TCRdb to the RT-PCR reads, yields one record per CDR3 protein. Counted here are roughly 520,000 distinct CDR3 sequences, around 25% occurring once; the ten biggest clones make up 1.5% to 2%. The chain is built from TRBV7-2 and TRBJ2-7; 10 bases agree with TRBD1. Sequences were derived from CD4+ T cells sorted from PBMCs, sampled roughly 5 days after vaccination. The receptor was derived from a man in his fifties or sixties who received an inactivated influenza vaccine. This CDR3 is CASSTRDRGEQYF. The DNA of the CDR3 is TGCGCCAGCAGCACCCGGGACAGGGGCGAGCAGTACTTC.